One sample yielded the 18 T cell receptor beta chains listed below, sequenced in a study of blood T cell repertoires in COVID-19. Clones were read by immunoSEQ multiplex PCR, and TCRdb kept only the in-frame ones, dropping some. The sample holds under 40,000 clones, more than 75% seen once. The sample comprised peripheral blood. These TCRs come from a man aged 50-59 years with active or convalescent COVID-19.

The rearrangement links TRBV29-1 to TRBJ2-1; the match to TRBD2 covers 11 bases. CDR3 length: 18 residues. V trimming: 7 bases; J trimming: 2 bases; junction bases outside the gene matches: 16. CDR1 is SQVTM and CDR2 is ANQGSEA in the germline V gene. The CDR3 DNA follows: TGCAGCGCCCCACTAGCGGGAGTGGGGAGGGGACCCTACAATGAGCAGTTCTTC. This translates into CSAPLAGVGRGPYNEQFF.

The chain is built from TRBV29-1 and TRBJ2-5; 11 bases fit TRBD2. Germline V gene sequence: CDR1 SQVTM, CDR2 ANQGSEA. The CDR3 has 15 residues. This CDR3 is CSRPGKLAGEKTQYF. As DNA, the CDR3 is TGCTCCCGTCCGGGAAAACTAGCGGGAGAGAAGACCCAGTACTTC.

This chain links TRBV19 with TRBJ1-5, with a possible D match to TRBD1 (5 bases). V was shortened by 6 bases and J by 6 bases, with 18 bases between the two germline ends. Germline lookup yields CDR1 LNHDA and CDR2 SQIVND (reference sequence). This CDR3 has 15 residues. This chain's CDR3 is CASSLLAVGGQPQHF. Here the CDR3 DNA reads TGTGCCAGTAGCCTTTTGGCCGTGGGGGGTCAGCCCCAGCATTTT.

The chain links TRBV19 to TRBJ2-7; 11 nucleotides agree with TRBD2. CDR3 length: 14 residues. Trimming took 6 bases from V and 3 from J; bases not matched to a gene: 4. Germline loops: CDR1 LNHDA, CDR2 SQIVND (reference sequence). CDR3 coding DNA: TGTGCCAGTAGCCCCGGGACTAGCGGCTACGAGCAGTACTTC. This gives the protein CASSPGTSGYEQYF.

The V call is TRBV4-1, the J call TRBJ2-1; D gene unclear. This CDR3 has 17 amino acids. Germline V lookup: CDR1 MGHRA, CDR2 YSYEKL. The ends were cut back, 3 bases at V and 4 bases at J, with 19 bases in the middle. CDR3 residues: CASSQKIVESEYNEQFF. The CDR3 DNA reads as TGCGCCAGCAGCCAGAAGATCGTGGAGTCGGAGTACAATGAGCAGTTCTTC.

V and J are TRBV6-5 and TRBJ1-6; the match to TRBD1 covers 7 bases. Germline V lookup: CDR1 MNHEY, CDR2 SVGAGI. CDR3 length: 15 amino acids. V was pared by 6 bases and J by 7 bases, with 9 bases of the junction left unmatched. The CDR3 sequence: CASSTTDRVNSPLHF. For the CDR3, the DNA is TGTGCCAGCAGCACCACCGACAGGGTGAATTCACCCCTCCACTTT.

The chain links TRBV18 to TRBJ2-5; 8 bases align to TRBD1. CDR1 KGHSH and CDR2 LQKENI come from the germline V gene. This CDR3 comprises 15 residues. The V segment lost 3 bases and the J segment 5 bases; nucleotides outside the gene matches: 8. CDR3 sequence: CASSPGQGVWETQYF. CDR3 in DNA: TGTGCCAGCTCACCCGGACAGGGAGTATGGGAGACCCAGTACTTC.

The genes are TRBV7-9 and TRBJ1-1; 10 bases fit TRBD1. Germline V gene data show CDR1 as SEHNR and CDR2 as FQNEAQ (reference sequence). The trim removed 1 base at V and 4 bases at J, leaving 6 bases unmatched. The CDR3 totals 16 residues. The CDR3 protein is CASSLGETGGLTEAFF. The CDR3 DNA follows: TGTGCCAGCAGCTTAGGGGAGACAGGGGGCCTCACTGAAGCTTTCTTT.

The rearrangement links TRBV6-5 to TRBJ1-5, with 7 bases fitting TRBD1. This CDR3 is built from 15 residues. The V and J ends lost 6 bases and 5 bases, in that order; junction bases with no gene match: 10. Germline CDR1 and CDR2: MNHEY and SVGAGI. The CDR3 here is CASRPFGTDYQPQHF. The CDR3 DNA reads TGTGCCAGCAGACCTTTCGGGACAGACTATCAGCCCCAGCATTTT.

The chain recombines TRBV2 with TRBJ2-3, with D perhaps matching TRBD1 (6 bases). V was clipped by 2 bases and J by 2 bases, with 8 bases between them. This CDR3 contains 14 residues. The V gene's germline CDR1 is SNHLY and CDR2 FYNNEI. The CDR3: CASSENRDTDTQYF. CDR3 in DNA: TGTGCCAGCAGTGAAAACAGGGACACAGATACGCAGTATTTT.

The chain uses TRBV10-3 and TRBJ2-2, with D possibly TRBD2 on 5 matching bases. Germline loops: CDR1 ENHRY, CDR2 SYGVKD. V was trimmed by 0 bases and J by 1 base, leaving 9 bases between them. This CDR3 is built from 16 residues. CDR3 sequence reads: CAISESAGRNTGELFF. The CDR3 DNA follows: TGTGCCATCAGTGAGTCGGCGGGTAGGAACACCGGGGAGCTGTTTTTT.

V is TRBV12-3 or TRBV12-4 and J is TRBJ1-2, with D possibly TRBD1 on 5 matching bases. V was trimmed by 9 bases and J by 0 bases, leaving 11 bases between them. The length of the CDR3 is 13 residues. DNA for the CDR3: TGTGCCAGTGCGGACACGACTAACTATGGCTACACCTTC. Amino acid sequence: CASADTTNYGYTF.

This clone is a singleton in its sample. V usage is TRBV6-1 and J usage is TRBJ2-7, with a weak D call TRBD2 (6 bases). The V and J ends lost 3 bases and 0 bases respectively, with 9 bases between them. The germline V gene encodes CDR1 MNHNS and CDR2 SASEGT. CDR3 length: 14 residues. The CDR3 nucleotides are TGTGCCAGCAGTGATGGGGGGTTCTCCTACGAGCAGTACTTC. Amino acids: CASSDGGFSYEQYF.

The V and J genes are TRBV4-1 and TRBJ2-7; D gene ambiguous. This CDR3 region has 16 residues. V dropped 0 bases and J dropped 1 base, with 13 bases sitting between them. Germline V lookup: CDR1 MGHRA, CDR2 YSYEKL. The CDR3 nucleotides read TGCGCCAGCAGCCAAGAAATTGCCGCCAGATCCTACGAGCAGTACTTC. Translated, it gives CASSQEIAARSYEQYF.

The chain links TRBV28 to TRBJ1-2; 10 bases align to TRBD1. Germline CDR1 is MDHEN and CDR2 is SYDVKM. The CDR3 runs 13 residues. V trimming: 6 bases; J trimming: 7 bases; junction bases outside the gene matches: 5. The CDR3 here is CASRGQGLRGYTF. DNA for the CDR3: TGTGCCAGCAGGGGACAGGGGTTACGTGGCTACACCTTC.

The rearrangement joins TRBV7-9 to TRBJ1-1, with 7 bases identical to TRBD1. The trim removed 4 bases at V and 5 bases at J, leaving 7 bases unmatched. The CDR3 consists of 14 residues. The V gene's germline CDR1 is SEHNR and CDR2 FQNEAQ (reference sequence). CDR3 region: CASSYRQGATEAFF. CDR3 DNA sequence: TGTGCCAGCAGCTATCGACAGGGAGCTACTGAAGCTTTCTTT.

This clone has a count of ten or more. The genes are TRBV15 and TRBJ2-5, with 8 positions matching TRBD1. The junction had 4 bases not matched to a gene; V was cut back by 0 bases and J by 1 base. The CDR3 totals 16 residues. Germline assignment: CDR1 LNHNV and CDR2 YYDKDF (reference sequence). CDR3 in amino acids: CATSRDRGTGQETQYF. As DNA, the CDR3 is TGTGCCACCAGCAGAGATCGCGGGACAGGCCAAGAGACCCAGTACTTC. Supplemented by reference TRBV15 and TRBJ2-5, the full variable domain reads DAMVIQNPRYQVTQFGKPVTLSCSQTLNHNVMYWYQQKSSQAPKLLFHYYDKDFNNEADTPDNFQSRRPNTSFCFLDIRSPGLGDTAMYLCATSRDRGTGQETQYFGPGTRLLVL.

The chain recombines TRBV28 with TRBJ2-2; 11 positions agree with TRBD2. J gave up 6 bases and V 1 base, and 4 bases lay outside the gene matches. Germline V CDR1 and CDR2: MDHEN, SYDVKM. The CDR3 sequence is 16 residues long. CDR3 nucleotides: TGTGCCAGCAGTTTATTGCGACTAGCGGGATCCGGGGAGCTGTTTTTT. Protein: CASSLLRLAGSGELFF.